This paragraph covers one TCR beta chain sequence. What it binds is unknown. V lost 3 bases and J 1 base, leaving 16 bases between the germline ends. The CDR3 is made up of 16 amino acids. The source of the sample is a study of post-analysis software for immune sequencing data. About the study: The disease courses covered relapsing-remitting, secondary progressive and progressive-relapsing multiple sclerosis. Study observations and caveats: The study found TRBV5-6, TRBV5-1 and TRBV20-1 among roughly 5 TRBV segments more frequent in patients than controls. Under F measure analysis, samples from one preparation batch co-clustered strongly.

TCR beta libraries were prepared from cDNA with unique molecular identifiers. T cells numbering roughly 1 to 10 million yielded roughly 0.5 million cDNA molecules. TCRdb reprocessed the PCR reads with MiXCR, giving one entry per CDR3 protein. The data hold 750,000 to 900,000 distinct CDR3 sequences, with more than 45% observed a single time. The sequence derives from a girl aged 10 to 17 with multiple sclerosis. Sequenced: blood. V usage is TRBV12-3 or TRBV12-4 and J usage is TRBJ2-7; a weak D match, TRBD2 (6 bases). In nucleotides, the CDR3 is TGTGCCAGCAGTTTTTATTGGCGGGGCAAGTCCTACGAGCAGTACTTC. Its protein product is CASSFYWRGKSYEQYF.